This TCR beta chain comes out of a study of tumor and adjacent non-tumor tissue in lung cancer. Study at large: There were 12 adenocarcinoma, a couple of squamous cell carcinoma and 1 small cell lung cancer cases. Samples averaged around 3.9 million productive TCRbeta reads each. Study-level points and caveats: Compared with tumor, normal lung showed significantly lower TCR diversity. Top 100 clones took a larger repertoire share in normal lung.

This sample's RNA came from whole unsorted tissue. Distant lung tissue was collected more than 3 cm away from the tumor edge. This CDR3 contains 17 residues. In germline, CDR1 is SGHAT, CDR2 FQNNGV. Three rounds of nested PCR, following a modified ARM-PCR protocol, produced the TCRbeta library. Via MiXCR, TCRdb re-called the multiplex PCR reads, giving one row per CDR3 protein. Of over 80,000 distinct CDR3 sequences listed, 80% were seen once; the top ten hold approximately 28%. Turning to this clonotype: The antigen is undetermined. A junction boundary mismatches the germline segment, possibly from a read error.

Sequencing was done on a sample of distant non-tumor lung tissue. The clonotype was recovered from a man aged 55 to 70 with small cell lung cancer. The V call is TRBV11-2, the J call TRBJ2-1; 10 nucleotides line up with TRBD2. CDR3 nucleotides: TGTGCCAGCAGCTTAGGATTAGCGGGAGGCTACTACTATGAGCAGTTCTTC. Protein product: CASSLGLAGGYYYEQFF.